This TCR beta chain was profiled in a study of cytomegalovirus exposure and HLA in healthy donors. Regarding the study as a whole: In a later analysis, DRB1 alleles had the most associated TCRs; HLA-C alleles the fewest. Later analysis associated a missense DCLRE1C variant with TCR beta V- and J-gene trimming. Earlier findings revealed that most TCR beta V segments proved productive either about 87% or about 30% of the time.

CDR3 length: 14 amino acids. V was clipped by 5 bases and J by 2 bases; unmatched bases: 4. Germline V gene lookup returns CDR1 SGHRS and CDR2 YFSETQ. Nominal health characterized the donors when sampled, though unrecorded immune exposures were likely. This clone appeared many times. What it binds is unknown. Primers: 60 Vbeta forward and 13 Jbeta reverse. Only in-frame clones appear in the TCRdb table, and some are missing; sequencing was by immunoSEQ multiplex PCR. Among just under 150,000 clones listed, roughly 76% were seen once. Sequencing was done on a sample of PBMCs. The V call is TRBV5-1, the J call TRBJ2-7; 10 bases agree with TRBD1. The source is a woman aged 25 to 39 in good health and CMV-seronegative. The CDR3 DNA is TGCGCCAGCAGGTCCGGGACAGGGGCCTACGAGCAGTACTTC. This sequence encodes CASRSGTGAYEQYF.